This entry lists 4 T cell receptor beta chains sequenced from one sample in a study of cytomegalovirus exposure and HLA in healthy donors. Amplification used 60 Vbeta primers and 13 Jbeta primers. TCRdb keeps only in-frame clones here, not all; method: immunoSEQ multiplex PCR. The sample has more than 200,000 clones; over 60% are singletons. What was sequenced was PBMCs. All receptors come from a man younger than 30 in good health and CMV-seronegative.

The chain carries TRBV6-1 and TRBJ2-3; TRBD1 might be the D (6 bases). The CDR3 has 17 residues. CDR1 and CDR2 (germline): MNHNS, SASEGT. V gave up 2 bases and J gave up 2 bases, with 17 bases separating them. In nucleotides, the CDR3 is TGTGCCAGCAGTGAATTCCACGACAGGCCATACACAGATACGCAGTATTTT. Its translation: CASSEFHDRPYTDTQYF.

The V call is TRBV5-1, the J call TRBJ1-2, with D unresolved. Trimming removed 4 bases at V and 7 bases at J, with 11 bases between. This CDR3 is built from 12 residues. The germline V gene encodes CDR1 SGHRS and CDR2 YFSETQ. Here the CDR3 DNA reads TGCGCCAGCAGCCCGGGAGACACTGGCTACACCTTC. Amino acid sequence: CASSPGDTGYTF.

This chain connects TRBV12-5 to TRBJ2-2; perhaps TRBD1 as D (6 bases). V dropped 1 base and J dropped 0 bases, with 6 bases sitting between them. Per germline, CDR1 LGHNT and CDR2 FRNRAP. The length of the CDR3 is 15 residues. CDR3 sequence: CASGLGQANTGELFF. For the CDR3, the DNA is TGTGCTAGTGGTTTGGGACAGGCGAACACCGGGGAGCTGTTTTTT. The full variable domain, completed using reference TRBV12-5 and TRBJ2-2, is DARVTQTPRHKVTEMGQEVTMRCQPILGHNTVFWYRQTMMQGLELLAYFRNRAPLDDSGMPKDRFSAEMPDATLATLKIQPSEPRDSAVYFCASGLGQANTGELFFGEGSRLTVL.

V usage is TRBV7-8 and J usage is TRBJ2-3; D gene ambiguous. The germline V gene encodes CDR1 SGHVS and CDR2 FQNEAQ. Trimming took 4 bases from V and 5 from J, leaving 7 bases between them. This CDR3 contains 12 residues. The DNA of the CDR3 is TGTGCCAGCAGCTCAACGGGAGATACGCAGTATTTT. Translated, it gives CASSSTGDTQYF.